Following are 27 T cell receptor beta chains from one sample sequenced in a study of T cells in localized non-small cell lung cancer (dated by TCRdb to 2020 to 2021). Libraries were prepared through the immunoSEQ multiplex PCR assay. Sourced from immuneACCESS, this table was stored by TCRdb with only in-frame sequences that have V and J called. A share of the clones is absent; for the studies checked, an unresolved V gene accounts for under half, and the remainder has no known explanation. The sample includes some 2,500 clones, with roughly 21% observed a single time. The top ten clones comprise 17% of the sample. The sample was lung tumor tissue, taken before any cancer treatment. These receptor sequences come from a woman aged 35 to 70 with stage I lung adenocarcinoma.

This rearrangement joins TRBV7-5 to TRBJ2-2; the table calls TRBD2, which could not be checked here. TRBV7-5 is a listed pseudogene. CDR3 length: 14 amino acids. CDR3 sequence (DNA): TGTGCCAGCAGCGCGGGATCCAACACCGGGGAGCTGTTTTTT. It yields the protein CASSAGSNTGELFF.

The chain joins TRBV10-2 to TRBJ2-7; 10 bases align to TRBD2. J was trimmed by 3 bases and V by 4 bases; bases with no gene match: 3. The CDR3 is 14 residues long. From germline, CDR1 is WSHSY and CDR2 SAAADI. CDR3 in amino acids: CASSGLAGDYEQYF. The CDR3 DNA reads TGCGCCAGCAGTGGGCTAGCGGGGGACTACGAGCAGTACTTC.

Relative to its sample, this clone is medium-sized. V gene TRBV9 combines with J gene TRBJ2-1; the D gene is possibly TRBD2 (6 bases). Germline V gene data show CDR1 as SGDLS and CDR2 as YYNGEE. The CDR3 runs to 14 residues. V was cut by 4 bases and J by 5 bases, with 13 bases left in between. DNA for the CDR3: TGTGCCAGCAGCCCCCGGGACTGGGACAATGAGCAGTTCTTC. It translates to CASSPRDWDNEQFF.

This clone is termed medium-sized (0.01 to 0.1%). The chain employs TRBV11-3 and TRBJ1-2, with D maybe TRBD1 (5 bases). V shed 4 bases and J shed 4 bases, with 13 bases lying between them. This CDR3 is built from 14 residues. Germline lookup yields CDR1 SGHNT and CDR2 YENEEA. The CDR3 region is CASSSETDLYGYTF. The CDR3 nucleotides read TGTGCCAGCAGCTCGGAGACAGACCTCTATGGCTACACCTTC.

This clone has more than one count but fewer than ten. The chain has TRBV6-8 and TRBJ2-2; 11 bases agree with TRBD2. CDR1 MNHGY and CDR2 SAAAGT come from the germline V gene. The CDR3 covers 15 residues. Unmatched junction bases numbered 4, after V lost 6 bases and J lost 4 bases. Written as DNA, the CDR3 is TGTGCCAGCAGGATGGGACTAGCGGTCACCGGGGAGCTGTTTTTT. As protein: CASRMGLAVTGELFF.

The chain links TRBV10-3 to TRBJ1-6; D is possibly TRBD1 (5 bases). CDR1 and CDR2 (germline): ENHRY, SYGVKD. The germline V and J ends were trimmed by 0 bases and 7 bases, with 10 bases remaining between them. The CDR3 is made up of 15 amino acids. Here the CDR3 reads CAISESMGGNSPLHF. The CDR3 DNA sequence: TGTGCCATCAGTGAGTCTATGGGGGGAAATTCACCCCTCCACTTT.

The chain recombines TRBV6-8 with TRBJ2-3; no firm D call. This CDR3 comprises 13 residues. V shed 2 bases and J shed 2 bases, with 5 bases lying between them. The germline V gene has CDR1 MNHGY and CDR2 SAAAGT. Here the CDR3 DNA reads TGTGCCAGCAGTTACCTGACCACAGATACGCAGTATTTT. Translation gives CASSYLTTDTQYF.

This chain uses TRBV18 with TRBJ2-7, with D uncertain. Trimming removed 3 bases from V and 2 bases from J, with 8 bases in between. From germline, CDR1 is KGHSH and CDR2 LQKENI. This CDR3 comprises 13 residues. The CDR3: CASSPNNAYEQYF. The CDR3 bases are TGTGCCAGCTCACCCAACAACGCCTACGAGCAGTACTTC.

There are a few counts of this clone. The genes are TRBV4-1 and TRBJ1-4; 8 nucleotides agree with TRBD1. Trimming cost V 3 bases and J 8 bases; bases outside gene matches: 5. CDR3 size: 14 residues. Germline CDR1 reads MGHRA; CDR2 reads YSYEKL. This chain's CDR3 is CASSHWTGSEKLFF. In DNA form, the CDR3 reads TGCGCCAGCAGCCATTGGACAGGGTCGGAAAAACTGTTTTTT.

The chain couples TRBV11-3 to TRBJ2-7; TRBD2 aligns across 8 bases. Germline V gives CDR1 SGHNT, CDR2 YENEEA. V lost 1 base to trimming and J lost 1 base; unmatched junction nucleotides: 6. CDR3 size: 16 residues. CDR3 sequence (DNA): TGTGCCAGCAGCTTAGTTACGGCGGGGGGTTCCTACGAGCAGTACTTC. Protein: CASSLVTAGGSYEQYF.

This clone was observed once. This sequence joins TRBV19 and TRBJ2-7, with a weak D call TRBD2 (5 bases). From germline, CDR1 is LNHDA and CDR2 SQIVND (reference sequence). The CDR3 runs to 15 residues. Deletions cut 2 bases from V and 3 bases from J, with 14 bases between. The CDR3 sequence is CASSIMEASIYEQYF. The CDR3 DNA follows: TGTGCCAGTAGTATAATGGAGGCTAGCATCTACGAGCAGTACTTC.

The chain joins TRBV10-3 to TRBJ1-2, with 9 bases that match TRBD1. The CDR3 totals 13 residues. Germline values: CDR1 ENHRY, CDR2 SYGVKD. The V and J ends lost 2 bases and 5 bases, in that order; junction bases with no gene match: 0. CDR3 loop: CAISEGQGYGYTF. CDR3 DNA sequence: TGTGCCATCAGTGAGGGACAGGGGTATGGCTACACCTTC.

This clone was picked up a small number of times. The CDR3: CASSPGQGAMNEQFF. The DNA of the CDR3 is TGTGCCAGCTCACCGGGGCAGGGGGCTATGAATGAGCAGTTCTTC. The chain has TRBV18 and TRBJ2-1, with 8 bases that match TRBD1. CDR1 is KGHSH, CDR2 LQKENI, per germline. CDR3 length: 15 amino acids. V lost 3 bases, J lost 7 bases, and 8 bases stayed unmatched.

This clone is medium-sized by share. V usage is TRBV6-8 and J usage is TRBJ1-4; D not resolved. Germline values: CDR1 MNHGY, CDR2 SAAAGT. The V and J ends lost 0 bases and 6 bases respectively, with 14 bases between them. The CDR3 contains 16 residues. The CDR3 coding sequence is TGTGCCAGCAGTTACTCGACGTCGGGGTTCGATGAAAAACTGTTTTTT. It is translated as CASSYSTSGFDEKLFF.

A remark on this clone: The DNA is left out, because the CDR3 cannot be placed on it with certainty; the CDR3 is given as TCRdb lists it. J is TRBJ1-1 and V is TRBV4-1; no DNA check was done on the table's D call, TRBD1. The CDR3 spans 13 residues, counting both ends. From germline, CDR1 is MGHRA and CDR2 YSYEKL. The CDR3 is CASSPSFGTGSFF.

By frequency in the sample, this clone is medium-sized. The chain uses TRBV9 and TRBJ1-2; D is possibly TRBD1 (5 bases). This CDR3 contains 17 residues. Germline V gives CDR1 SGDLS, CDR2 YYNGEE. Between the trimmed V and J ends, which lost 3 bases and 5 bases, there was a span of 23 bases. CDR3 amino acids: CASSAQPAPGLRYGYTF. The CDR3 DNA reads TGTGCCAGCAGCGCTCAGCCGGCACCGGGACTGAGATATGGCTACACCTTC. The complete variable domain, with remaining parts taken from reference TRBV9 and TRBJ1-2, reads DSGVTQTPKHLITATGQRVTLRCSPRSGDLSVYWYQQSLDQGLQFLIQYYNGEERAKGNILERFSAQQFPDLHSELNLSSLELGDSALYFCASSAQPAPGLRYGYTFGSGTRLTVV.

This clone was recorded a few times. The chain uses TRBV7-6 and TRBJ2-3; 8 nucleotides match TRBD2. This CDR3 has 14 residues. The germline V gene has CDR1 SGHVS and CDR2 FNYEAQ. Trimming at V came to 5 bases and at J to 2 bases, leaving 3 bases not matched to a gene. The CDR3 DNA reads TGTGCCAGCAGCCCCGGACTAGCCACAGATACGCAGTATTTT. This gives the protein CASSPGLATDTQYF.

By frequency in the sample, this clone is large. V and J are TRBV18 and TRBJ2-5; D not certain. The CDR3 length is 15 residues. Germline lookup yields CDR1 KGHSH and CDR2 LQKENI. V was trimmed by 0 bases and J by 2 bases, leaving 10 bases between them. CDR3 sequence (DNA): TGTGCCAGCTCACCACCGTTGGCCCTGCAAGAGACCCAGTACTTC. It specifies CASSPPLALQETQYF.

The chain couples TRBV6-8 to TRBJ2-1; the D gene is possibly TRBD1 (5 bases). Germline CDR1 MNHGY, CDR2 SAAAGT. V was shortened by 5 bases and J by 0 bases, with 11 bases between the two germline ends. The CDR3 is made up of 15 amino acids. Here the CDR3 reads CASSRDSSSYNEQFF. CDR3 DNA: TGTGCCAGCAGTCGCGACAGCAGCTCCTACAATGAGCAGTTCTTC.

The chain is built from TRBV5-1 and TRBJ1-1; the D is unclear. This CDR3 is built from 15 residues. With 4 bases removed from V and 1 base from J, the gap between germline ends came to 14 bases. Germline V gene data show CDR1 as SGHRS and CDR2 as YFSETQ. The CDR3 is CASSLNLPGNTEAFF. The CDR3 coding sequence is TGCGCCAGCAGCCTAAATCTACCAGGGAACACTGAAGCTTTCTTT.

V usage is TRBV19 and J usage is TRBJ1-2; D ambiguous. CDR1 is LNHDA, CDR2 SQIVND, per germline (reference sequence). The CDR3 has 15 residues. V lost 2 bases and J 1 base, leaving 11 bases between the germline ends. In DNA form, the CDR3 reads TGTGCCAGTAGTATACCCCGCGGGGATAACTATGGCTACACCTTC. The encoded protein is CASSIPRGDNYGYTF.

This clone was counted only a few times. The chain joins TRBV4-1 to TRBJ2-7, with D possibly being TRBD2 (6 bases). The CDR3 runs to 16 residues. V was clipped by 0 bases and J by 4 bases, with 16 bases between them. Germline CDR1 and CDR2: MGHRA and YSYEKL. CDR3 sequence reads: CASSQDGAGRRYEQYF. CDR3 nucleotides: TGCGCCAGCAGCCAAGATGGGGCAGGGAGGAGGTACGAGCAGTACTTC.

This clone showed up just a few times. The chain has TRBV29-1 and TRBJ1-2; D ambiguous. Germline V gives CDR1 SQVTM, CDR2 ANQGSEA. V shed 1 base and J shed 4 bases, with 13 bases lying between them. This CDR3 region has 14 residues. The CDR3 protein is CSVEVLSSGYGYTF. CDR3 nucleotide sequence: TGCAGCGTTGAAGTCCTTTCCTCGGGCTATGGCTACACCTTC.

The genes are TRBV9 and TRBJ1-3; 9 nucleotides match TRBD1. V lost 4 bases and J lost 7; bases outside the gene matches: 12. The CDR3 covers 16 residues. Germline assignment: CDR1 SGDLS and CDR2 YYNGEE. The CDR3 protein is CASSTFLGQGVNTIYF. Written as DNA, the CDR3 is TGTGCCAGCAGCACATTTCTGGGACAGGGAGTCAACACCATATATTTT.

This clone is medium-sized within its sample. The V gene is TRBV30, the J gene TRBJ1-2; 7 bases fit TRBD1. This CDR3 contains 18 residues. The germline V gene encodes CDR1 GTSNPN and CDR2 SVGIG (reference sequence). Unmatched junction bases numbered 19, after V lost 3 bases and J lost 3 bases. The CDR3 DNA is TGTGCCTGGAGGTCCCGATCCCCTCCCACAGGGGAACACTATGGCTACACCTTC. Translated, it gives CAWRSRSPPTGEHYGYTF.

This clone is judged medium-sized. The chain is built from TRBV6-8 and TRBJ2-3; no definite D call. Germline V CDR1 and CDR2: MNHGY, SAAAGT. This CDR3 is built from 14 residues. Trimming took off 3 bases at V and 2 bases at J, with 9 bases between the two ends. As DNA, the CDR3 is TGTGCCAGCAGTTATGGGCTGCACACAGATACGCAGTATTTT. Encoded protein: CASSYGLHTDTQYF.

The V gene is TRBV18, the J gene TRBJ1-1; D possibly corresponds to TRBD1 (5 bases). With 3 bases removed from V and 5 bases from J, the gap between germline ends came to 16 bases. CDR3 length: 15 amino acids. Germline values: CDR1 KGHSH, CDR2 LQKENI. As DNA, the CDR3 is TGTGCCAGCTCACCTCGGGGCGAGGGGCGGACTGAAGCTTTCTTT. The encoded protein is CASSPRGEGRTEAFF.